This T cell receptor (beta chain) emerged from a study of cytomegalovirus exposure and HLA in healthy donors. The CDR3 sequence is 14 residues long. V lost 9 bases to trimming and J lost 0 bases, with 15 bases between them. CDR1 and CDR2 from the germline V gene are LNHDA and SQIVND (reference sequence). Study-wide results and caveats: As was reported, the classifier diagnosed cytomegalovirus status with high specificity and sensitivity. Cytomegalovirus-associated TCR beta chains were listed, numbering roughly 150. Relative to the 666-donor mean, N-insertions were reportedly fewer in an Asian-associated ancestry cluster in a later analysis.

Researchers ran the PCR with 60 Vbeta and 13 Jbeta primers. TCRdb's table, derived via immunoSEQ multiplex PCR, lists solely in-frame clones and lacks some. This sample carries under 200,000 clones, about 75% of them seen once, and the ten largest clones take roughly 7.3%. With respect to this clone: As yet, its antigen is unknown.

This receptor was obtained from a male donor in good health and CMV-seropositive. The chain joins TRBV19 to TRBJ2-7; D is undetermined. The sample taken for sequencing was PBMCs. CDR3 amino acids: CASLPRNLSYEQYF. CDR3 nucleotides: TGTGCCAGCCTCCCCAGGAACCTCTCCTACGAGCAGTACTTC.